The rows below give T cell receptor beta chains drawn from one sample of a study of T cells in Graves' hyperthyroidism and ophthalmopathy. MiXCR, applied by TCRdb to the multiplex PCR reads, yields one record per CDR3 protein. The top ten clones hold around a sixth of a sample with 500,000 to 600,000 distinct CDR3 sequences, approximately 15% of them seen once. The sequenced material came from blood. The receptors here all came from a young woman with Graves' hyperthyroidism. Each CDR3 is given with its conserved first and last residue. Fields, in order: V gene, clone size, J gene, D gene, CDR3 protein, CDR3 DNA. The D gene is left open where the match is weak. Clone size is stated in some rows and not others, as once, few, many or a class when expanded.

TRBV6-6,-,TRBJ1-5,TRBD1,CASSYKAPDRGDNQPQHF,TGTGCCAGCAGTTACAAAGCCCCGGACAGGGGGGACAATCAGCCCCAGCATTTT
TRBV28,-,TRBJ2-7,-,CASSPLPGWGYEQYF,TGTGCCAGCAGTCCACTCCCGGGGTGGGGCTACGAGCAGTACTTC
TRBV28,many,TRBJ1-1,-,CASLVGDTEAFF,TGTGCCAGCCTCGTGGGGGACACTGAAGCTTTCTTT
TRBV4-1,-,TRBJ1-1,-,CASSQGTLQYSGTEAFF,TGCGCCAGCAGCCAAGGAACCCTTCAATATTCGGGCACTGAAGCTTTCTTT
TRBV7-3,few,TRBJ2-5,-,CASSQNSYEETQYF,TGTGCCAGCAGCCAGAACTCCTATGAAGAGACCCAGTACTTC
TRBV2,-,TRBJ2-1,-,CASSLTRTAYNEQFF,TGTGCCAGCTCCTTAACTCGAACCGCCTACAATGAGCAGTTCTTC
TRBV4-3,few,TRBJ2-5,TRBD2,CASSQDGLAGGETQYF,TGCGCCAGCAGCCAAGACGGGCTAGCGGGGGGAGAGACCCAGTACTTC
TRBV20-1,many,TRBJ1-1,-,CSARGGRNEAFF,TGCAGTGCTAGAGGAGGACGAAATGAAGCTTTCTTT
TRBV25-1,-,TRBJ2-3,TRBD2,CASSLQRGSTDTQYF,TGTGCCAGCAGCTTACAGCGGGGGAGCACAGATACGCAGTATTTT
TRBV20-1,few,TRBJ2-3,TRBD2,CSARELGSGRELDTQYF,TGCAGTGCTAGAGAACTCGGTAGCGGGAGGGAGTTAGATACGCAGTATTTT
TRBV20-1,-,TRBJ2-2,-,CSQLRSGELFF,TGCAGTCAACTACGGAGCGGGGAGCTGTTTTTT
TRBV7-9,many,TRBJ2-7,TRBD2,CASSLRSGGASYEQYF,TGTGCCAGCAGCTTAAGAAGCGGGGGGGCGTCGTACGAGCAGTACTTC
TRBV3-1,few,TRBJ2-3,TRBD2,CASSLARSSGKYEKADTQYF,TGTGCCAGCAGCCTAGCGCGTTCTAGCGGGAAGTATGAAAAAGCAGATACGCAGTATTTT
TRBV4-2,many,TRBJ2-5,TRBD2,CASSHSGGQETQYF,TGTGCCAGCAGCCATAGCGGGGGACAAGAGACCCAGTACTTC
TRBV4-3,many,TRBJ1-2,-,CASSQVGGNYGYTF,TGCGCCAGCAGCCAAGTTGGTGGTAACTATGGCTACACCTTC
TRBV7-9,many,TRBJ2-7,-,CASSLEPQGNEQYF,TGTGCCAGCAGCTTAGAACCTCAGGGGAACGAGCAGTACTTC
TRBV15,many,TRBJ1-1,-,CATSRDGWNTEAFF,TGTGCCACCAGCAGAGATGGTTGGAACACTGAAGCTTTCTTT
TRBV27,few,TRBJ2-7,-,CASSDTGISYEQYF,TGTGCCAGCAGCGATACAGGGATCTCCTACGAGCAGTACTTC
TRBV7-9,many,TRBJ2-1,TRBD1,CASSLQGDNEQFF,TGTGCCAGCAGTCTCCAGGGGGACAATGAGCAGTTCTTC
TRBV7-2,many,TRBJ1-1,-,CASSHNTRRNTEAFF,TGTGCCAGCAGCCATAATACTCGACGGAACACTGAAGCTTTCTTT
TRBV19,few,TRBJ1-5,-,CASSRDRLGPQHF,TGTGCCAGTAGTCGAGACAGGTTAGGGCCCCAGCATTTT
TRBV6-1,many,TRBJ2-1,TRBD1,CASTAGQGADNEQFF,TGTGCCAGCACCGCGGGACAGGGGGCCGACAATGAGCAGTTCTTC
TRBV20-1,many,TRBJ2-7,-,CSAKKGISYEQYF,TGCAGTGCTAAAAAAGGTATCTCCTACGAGCAGTACTTC
TRBV5-6,-,TRBJ2-3,TRBD2,CASGSGRKTTDTQYF,TGTGCCAGCGGTAGCGGGCGAAAAACCACAGATACGCAGTATTTT
TRBV12-3/TRBV12-4,few,TRBJ2-3,TRBD2,CASSRETSGSVDTQYF,TGTGCCAGCAGCCGAGAGACTAGCGGGAGTGTTGATACGCAGTATTTT
TRBV2,many,TRBJ2-3,-,CASSEYLGTDTQYF,TGTGCCAGCAGTGAGTATCTTGGCACAGATACGCAGTATTTT
TRBV5-5,few,TRBJ2-1,-,CASTWGPTKLSGSQFF,TGTGCCAGCACCTGGGGGCCGACCAAACTCAGCGGGTCCCAGTTCTTC
TRBV12-3/TRBV12-4,few,TRBJ2-7,-,CARTPRIQYYEQYF,TGTGCCAGGACTCCTAGGATTCAGTATTACGAGCAGTACTTC
TRBV24-1,-,TRBJ1-3,-,CATSETSGNTIYF,TGTGCCACCAGTGAAACCTCTGGAAACACCATATATTTT